Listed below are T cell receptor beta chains from one sample, sequenced in a study of cytomegalovirus exposure and HLA in healthy donors. Repertoires were generated with immunoSEQ multiplex PCR, while TCRdb's copy carries only in-frame clones and drops some. The data show about 160,000 clones, approximately 80% seen once. Sample: PBMCs. These receptors originate from a man aged 35 to 55 in good health and CMV-seronegative. CDR3s include the opening cysteine and the closing phenylalanine or tryptophan. A D gene is named only where the DNA matches it firmly. Expanded clones are given a class, and other clones once, few, many or no size at all.

clone size	J gene	CDR3 length	D gene	V gene	CDR3 DNA	CDR3 protein
-	TRBJ1-2	14	TRBD1	TRBV6-5	TGTGCCAGCAGGACCTGGACAGGGACCTATGGCTACACCTTC	CASRTWTGTYGYTF
-	TRBJ2-7	15	TRBD1	TRBV5-3	TGTGCCAGAAGTTTGACGGACAGGGGCAACTACGAGCAGTACTTC	CARSLTDRGNYEQYF
-	TRBJ2-6	15	-	TRBV28	TGTGCCAGCTGCACGGGGAGTACTGGGGCCAACGTCCTGACTTTC	CASCTGSTGANVLTF
-	TRBJ2-1	15	TRBD2	TRBV6-5	TGTGCCAGCAGTTACTACGGGACTAGCGGGGGTGGGCAGTTCTTC	CASSYYGTSGGGQFF
-	TRBJ2-5	17	TRBD2	TRBV7-9	TGTGCCAGCAGCTTTAGCGCTAGCGGGGGGCATCAAGAGACCCAGTACTTC	CASSFSASGGHQETQYF
-	TRBJ1-3	17	TRBD1	TRBV18	TGTGCCAGCTCACCAAGGACAGGGGCTGGCTCTGGAAACACCATATATTTT	CASSPRTGAGSGNTIYF
few	TRBJ1-6	15	TRBD1	TRBV28	TGTGCCAGTCGTCCCGGACAGGCTTTCAATTCACCCCTCCACTTT	CASRPGQAFNSPLHF
-	TRBJ1-1	13	-	TRBV7-9	TGTGCCAGCAGTGGCCCGGGGGGCACTGAAGCTTTCTTT	CASSGPGGTEAFF
few	TRBJ2-3	14	TRBD2	TRBV10-3	TGTGCCATCAGAGCCGGGACTACCTCAGATACGCAGTATTTT	CAIRAGTTSDTQYF
-	TRBJ2-1	12	-	TRBV10-3	TGTGCCATCTCGCAGGTATACAATGAGCAGTTCTTC	CAISQVYNEQFF
-	TRBJ2-1	12	-	TRBV13	TGTGCCAGCAGCACCCAGCGGGATGAGCAGTTCTTC	CASSTQRDEQFF
-	TRBJ2-5	14	-	TRBV27	TGTGCCAGCAGCCCAGGGTTTCGGCCGGAGACCCAGTACTTC	CASSPGFRPETQYF
-	TRBJ1-4	15	TRBD1	TRBV19	TGTGCCAGTAGTACCTTCGGGACAGCGGCGGAAAAACTGTTTTTT	CASSTFGTAAEKLFF
-	TRBJ2-3	17	TRBD2	TRBV9	TGTGCCAGCAGCGCGGATCCGGGACTACCAGGCACAGATACGCAGTATTTT	CASSADPGLPGTDTQYF
-	TRBJ1-5	13	-	TRBV6-1	TGTGCCAGCTGCGCTAGGGGTTTTCAGCCCCAGCATTTT	CASCARGFQPQHF
-	TRBJ2-4	16	-	TRBV30	TGTGCCTGGAGTGGACTTGTCCCCGCCTCGGTTAACATTCAGTACTTC	CAWSGLVPASVNIQYF
-	TRBJ2-7	14	TRBD2	TRBV5-1	TGCGCCAGCAGCTCCTTTCCGGGGGGGTACGAGCAGTACTTC	CASSSFPGGYEQYF
-	TRBJ2-5	14	-	TRBV5-6	TGTGCCAGCAGCATAGGGACTTTCGGAGAGACCCAGTACTTC	CASSIGTFGETQYF
-	TRBJ2-5	14	-	TRBV7-2	TGTGCCAGCAGCTTAACGACGGGGGAAGAGACCCAGTACTTC	CASSLTTGEETQYF
-	TRBJ1-5	14	-	TRBV11-2	TGTGCCAGCAGCTCGGACAGATACAATCAGCCCCAGCATTTT	CASSSDRYNQPQHF
-	TRBJ2-5	13	-	TRBV5-4	TGTGCCAGCAGCTTGGAGAGGGCCGAGACCCAGTACTTC	CASSLERAETQYF
-	TRBJ2-5	13	TRBD1	TRBV10-3	TGTGCCATCAGCCAACAGGGGTCAGAGACCCAGTACTTC	CAISQQGSETQYF
-	TRBJ2-3	12	-	TRBV19	TGTGCCAGTAGGATACTCGGGGATACGCAGTATTTT	CASRILGDTQYF
once	TRBJ2-3	13	-	TRBV7-3	TGTGCCAGCAGCCGGGACTTCACAGATACGCAGTATTTT	CASSRDFTDTQYF
-	TRBJ1-2	14	TRBD1	TRBV7-8	TGTGCCAGCAGCCTCCCATGGGACAGGGCTGACTACACCTTC	CASSLPWDRADYTF
-	TRBJ2-3	12	-	TRBV7-2	TGTGCCAGCGGAGGATTTGGAGATACGCAGTATTTT	CASGGFGDTQYF
-	TRBJ2-3	15	-	TRBV29-1	TGCAGCGTGTCCCGTGATCCCAGTCCCACAGATACGCAGTATTTT	CSVSRDPSPTDTQYF
-	TRBJ2-1	15	TRBD2	TRBV19	TGTGCCAGTAGTACGACTAGCGGGCCCCTAGGGGAGCAGTTCTTC	CASSTTSGPLGEQFF